This T cell receptor beta chain is drawn from a study of a mutant IDH1 vaccine in newly diagnosed glioma. From germline, CDR1 is LNHDA and CDR2 SQIVND (reference sequence). J was trimmed by 7 bases and V by 3 bases; bases with no gene match: 7. This CDR3 is 14 amino acids long. Using immunoSEQ multiplex PCR, the repertoire was profiled, and TCRdb retains in-frame clones only, with some absent. The sample has about 94,000 clones, roughly 86% seen once. Time point in this sample: week 47, end of study. It was 300 ug of mutant IDH1 20-mer peptide that made up each vaccine dose, given with topical imiquimod. Concerning this clone: Its antigen remains unidentified.

The material sequenced was PBMCs, taken from a glioma patient whose treatment included an IDH1 peptide vaccine. The TCR was taken from a woman in her 50s with glioma. This sequence joins TRBV19 and TRBJ1-1, with 8 bases lining up with TRBD1. CDR3 residues: CASSISGGRNEAFF. DNA of the CDR3: TGTGCCAGTAGTATCTCAGGGGGCAGGAATGAAGCTTTCTTT.